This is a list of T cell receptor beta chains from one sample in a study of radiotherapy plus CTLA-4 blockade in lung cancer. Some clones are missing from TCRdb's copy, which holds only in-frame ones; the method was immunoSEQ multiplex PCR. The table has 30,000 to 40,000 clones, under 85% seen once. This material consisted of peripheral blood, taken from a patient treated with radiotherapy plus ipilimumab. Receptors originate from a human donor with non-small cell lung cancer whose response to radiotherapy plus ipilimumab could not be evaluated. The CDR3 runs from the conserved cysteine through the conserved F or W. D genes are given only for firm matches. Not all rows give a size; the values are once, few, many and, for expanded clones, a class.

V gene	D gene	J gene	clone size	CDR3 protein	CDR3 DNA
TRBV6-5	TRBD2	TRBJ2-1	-	CASSYLPSGIINEQFF	TGTGCCAGCAGTTACTTGCCTAGCGGGATAATCAATGAGCAGTTCTTC
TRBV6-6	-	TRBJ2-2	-	CASSYSSLYTGELFF	TGTGCCAGCAGTTACTCGAGTCTCTACACCGGGGAGCTGTTTTTT
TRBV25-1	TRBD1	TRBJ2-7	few	CASSDMDRGSYEQYF	TGTGCCAGCAGTGATATGGACAGGGGGTCCTACGAGCAGTACTTC
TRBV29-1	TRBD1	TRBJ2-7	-	CSVDRAGQGREQYF	TGCAGCGTTGACCGGGCGGGACAGGGGCGCGAGCAGTACTTC
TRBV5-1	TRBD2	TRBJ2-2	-	CASSFWGGDTGELFF	TGCGCCAGCAGCTTTTGGGGGGGGGACACCGGGGAGCTGTTTTTT
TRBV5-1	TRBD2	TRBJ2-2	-	CASSLGLVTNTGELFF	TGCGCCAGCAGCTTAGGACTAGTAACGAACACCGGGGAGCTGTTTTTT
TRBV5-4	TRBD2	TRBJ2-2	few	CASSAGGSAGELFF	TGTGCCAGCAGCGCGGGCGGGAGTGCCGGGGAGCTGTTTTTT
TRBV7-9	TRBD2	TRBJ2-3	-	CASGLLGRGDTQYF	TGTGCCAGCGGGCTTCTCGGGAGGGGTGATACGCAGTATTTT
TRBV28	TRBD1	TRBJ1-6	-	CATQGVTYSPLHF	TGTGCCACGCAGGGGGTGACCTATTCACCCCTCCACTTT
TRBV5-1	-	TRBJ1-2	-	CASSLAVTNYGYTF	TGCGCCAGCAGCTTGGCTGTAACTAACTATGGCTACACCTTC
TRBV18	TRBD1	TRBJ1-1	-	CASSPQGARVEAFF	TGTGCCAGCTCACCACAGGGGGCCCGTGTTGAAGCTTTCTTT
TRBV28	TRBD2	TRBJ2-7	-	CASGTIGEQYF	TGTGCCAGCGGGACTATCGGCGAGCAGTACTTC
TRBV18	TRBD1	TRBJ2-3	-	CASSEGQGTDTQYF	TGTGCCAGCTCAGAGGGACAGGGCACAGATACGCAGTATTTT
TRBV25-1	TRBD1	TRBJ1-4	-	CASSDRDRVSGYEKLFF	TGTGCCAGCAGTGACCGGGACAGGGTATCTGGGTACGAAAAACTGTTTTTT
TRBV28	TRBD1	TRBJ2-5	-	CATRPGQGSGQYF	TGTGCCACCCGGCCGGGACAGGGGTCGGGGCAGTACTTC
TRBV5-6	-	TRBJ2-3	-	CASRLGGDTQYF	TGTGCCAGCAGACTGGGAGGAGATACGCAGTATTTT
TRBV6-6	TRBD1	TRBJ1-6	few	CASRTGVQSPLHF	TGTGCCAGCCGGACAGGAGTTCAATCACCCCTCCACTTT
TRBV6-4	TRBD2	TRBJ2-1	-	CASSVSSGSAHEQFF	TGTGCCAGCAGTGTCTCTAGCGGCAGTGCCCATGAGCAGTTCTTC
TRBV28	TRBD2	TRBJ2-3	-	CASSQPGLAGFQYF	TGTGCCAGCAGCCAACCGGGACTAGCGGGATTTCAGTATTTT
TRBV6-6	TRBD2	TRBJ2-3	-	CASSPPGLAGWDTQYF	TGTGCCAGCAGTCCACCGGGACTAGCGGGGTGGGATACGCAGTATTTT
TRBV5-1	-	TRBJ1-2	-	CASSWGPPGGNYGYTF	TGCGCCAGCAGCTGGGGCCCTCCCGGGGGGAACTATGGCTACACCTTC
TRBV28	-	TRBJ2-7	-	CASSVGGGAEYEQYF	TGTGCCAGCAGCGTGGGAGGGGGGGCGGAGTACGAGCAGTACTTC
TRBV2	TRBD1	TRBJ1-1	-	CASSGQGAEAFF	TGTGCCAGCAGTGGACAGGGCGCTGAAGCTTTCTTT
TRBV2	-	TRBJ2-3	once	CASTAVADTQYF	TGTGCCAGCACCGCGGTAGCAGATACGCAGTATTTT
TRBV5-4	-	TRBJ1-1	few	CASSPTGDSEAFF	TGTGCCAGCAGCCCCACGGGAGACTCTGAAGCTTTCTTT
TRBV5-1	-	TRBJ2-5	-	CASSLEQDQETQYF	TGCGCCAGCAGCTTGGAACAGGACCAAGAGACCCAGTACTTC
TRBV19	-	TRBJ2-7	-	CASSSSPSYEQYF	TGTGCCAGTAGCTCAAGCCCTTCCTACGAGCAGTACTTC
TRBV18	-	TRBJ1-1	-	CASSPSGQSEAFF	TGTGCCAGCTCACCATCAGGACAGTCTGAAGCTTTCTTT
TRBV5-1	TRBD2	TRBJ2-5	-	CASSLGTSGPQQEYF	TGCGCCAGCAGCTTGGGGACTAGCGGGCCCCAACAGGAGTACTTC
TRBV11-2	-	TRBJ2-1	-	CASSFSNNEQFF	TGTGCCAGCAGCTTTAGCAATAATGAGCAGTTCTTC